A single sample gave rise to the 10 T cell receptor beta chains below, sequenced in a study of T cells after yellow fever vaccination. TCRdb reprocessed the 5' RACE reads via MiXCR and lists one record per CDR3 protein. Of 340,000 or so distinct CDR3 sequences listed, around 13% were seen once; the top ten hold 2.5% to 4%. The source was CD4+ T cells sorted from PBMCs, collected 15 days after the yellow fever booster vaccination. These receptors were taken from a man aged 18 to 30 who received the YFV17D yellow fever vaccine.

The chain couples TRBV10-3 to TRBJ1-2; 8 bases align to TRBD1. Per germline, CDR1 ENHRY and CDR2 SYGVKD. V was pared by 10 bases and J by 1 base, with 5 bases of the junction left unmatched. This CDR3 comprises 13 residues. The CDR3 is CATEQGVNYGYTF. The CDR3 nucleotides read TGTGCCACTGAACAGGGGGTTAACTATGGCTACACCTTC.

This clonotype was found a few times. The V and J genes are TRBV27 and TRBJ2-7; D is unclear. This CDR3 contains 15 residues. Germline V lookup: CDR1 MNHEY, CDR2 SMNVEV (reference sequence). The V and J ends lost 6 bases and 0 bases respectively, with 15 bases between them. The CDR3 nucleotides read TGTGCCAGCAGAGTTCGAACATTTAGCTCCTACGAGCAGTACTTC. This sequence encodes CASRVRTFSSYEQYF.

This clonotype was observed many times. The genes are TRBV3-1 and TRBJ2-6, with D hard to call. This CDR3 region has 13 residues. V was cut by 7 bases and J by 1 base, with 5 bases left in between. The germline V gene has CDR1 LGHDT and CDR2 YNNKEL (reference sequence). The CDR3 DNA sequence: TGTGCCAGCACGAGTTCTGGGGCCAACGTCCTGACTTTC. Translating it yields CASTSSGANVLTF. The full variable domain, with the rest looked up from reference TRBV3-1 and TRBJ2-6, is DTAVSQTPKYLVTQMGNDKSIKCEQNLGHDTMYWYKQDSKKFLKIMFSYNNKELIINETVPNRFSPKSPDKAHLNLHINSLELGDSAVYFCASTSSGANVLTFGAGSRLTVL.

This clonotype was recorded at least ten times. The rearrangement links TRBV12-3 or TRBV12-4 to TRBJ2-5, with D hard to call. V lost 7 bases, J lost 6 bases, and 18 bases lay in between. The CDR3 covers 14 residues. The CDR3 sequence: CASTLGSGLKTQYF. DNA of the CDR3: TGTGCCAGCACCCTTGGATCGGGCTTAAAGACCCAGTACTTC.

A few counts support this clonotype. The CDR3 loop is CATSDFWQGTETQYF. CDR3 DNA sequence: TGTGCCACCAGTGATTTTTGGCAGGGGACGGAGACCCAGTACTTC. The J gene is TRBJ2-5, the V gene TRBV24-1, with D maybe TRBD1 (6 bases). CDR1 is KGHDR, CDR2 SFDVKD, per germline. V lost 1 base and J lost 5, with 13 bases in between. This CDR3 is built from 15 residues.

The V gene is TRBV4-3, the J gene TRBJ1-4; weak D call: TRBD1 (6 bases). The germline V and J ends were trimmed by 1 base and 10 bases, with 16 bases remaining between them. There are 15 residues in the CDR3. CDR1 and CDR2 (germline): LGHNA, YSLEER. The CDR3: CASSQAPDSFGKLFF. As DNA, the CDR3 is TGCGCCAGCAGCCAAGCCCCGGACAGTTTTGGAAAACTGTTTTTT.

The table lists this clonotype with a few counts. V is TRBV5-6 and J is TRBJ2-5; D is possibly TRBD1 (5 bases). From germline, CDR1 is SGHDT and CDR2 YYEEEE. Trimming left V 2 bases short and J 2 bases short, with 16 bases between. The CDR3 contains 16 residues. For the CDR3, the DNA is TGTGCCAGCAGCTTAATTGGAAGGGGTTTTCAAGAGACCCAGTACTTC. Translation gives CASSLIGRGFQETQYF.

This clonotype was found a few times. V usage is TRBV5-5 and J usage is TRBJ2-7; D perhaps matches TRBD1 (6 bases). V lost 0 bases and J 3 bases, leaving 13 bases between the germline ends. The CDR3 has 15 amino acids. Per the germline V gene, CDR1 is SGHKS and CDR2 is YYEKEE (reference sequence). The DNA for the CDR3 is TGTGCCAGCAGCTTGGTAACCGGGACATTCTACGAGCAGTACTTC. This codes for CASSLVTGTFYEQYF.

The J gene is TRBJ2-1, the V gene TRBV20-1; the match to TRBD2 covers 13 bases. Germline V gene data show CDR1 as DFQATT and CDR2 as SNEGSKA (reference sequence). This CDR3 comprises 15 residues. The ends lost 1 base at V and 7 bases at J; junction bases unmatched: 4. The CDR3: CSARVLAGGRNEQFF. The DNA for the CDR3 is TGCAGTGCTAGAGTACTAGCGGGGGGGCGGAATGAGCAGTTCTTC.

The chain couples TRBV7-2 to TRBJ1-6; D call uncertain. This CDR3 has 13 amino acids. Germline lookup yields CDR1 SGHTA and CDR2 FQGNSA. V was cut by 2 bases and J by 7 bases, with 6 bases left in between. The CDR3 reads CASSLRKNSPLHF. CDR3 in DNA: TGTGCCAGCAGCTTACGCAAAAATTCACCCCTCCACTTT.